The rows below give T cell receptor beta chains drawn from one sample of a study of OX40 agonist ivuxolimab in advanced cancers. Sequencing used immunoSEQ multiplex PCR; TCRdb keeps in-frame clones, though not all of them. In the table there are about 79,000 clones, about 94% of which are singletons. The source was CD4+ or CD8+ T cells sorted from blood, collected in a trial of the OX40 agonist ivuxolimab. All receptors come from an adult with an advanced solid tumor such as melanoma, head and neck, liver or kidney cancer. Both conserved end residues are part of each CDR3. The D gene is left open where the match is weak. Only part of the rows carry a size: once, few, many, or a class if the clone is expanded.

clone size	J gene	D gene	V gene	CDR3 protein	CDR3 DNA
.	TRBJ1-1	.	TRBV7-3	CASSLTGAGGEAFF	TGTGCCAGCAGCTTAACCGGGGCAGGTGGGGAAGCTTTCTTT
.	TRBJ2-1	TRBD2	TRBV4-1	CASSQGASGDEQFF	TGCGCCAGCAGCCAAGGCGCTAGCGGGGATGAGCAGTTCTTC
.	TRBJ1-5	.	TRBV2	CASSTSGQVLEPQHF	TGTGCCAGCAGTACCTCGGGACAAGTATTGGAGCCCCAGCATTTT
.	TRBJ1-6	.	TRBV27	CASSLEGSSYNSPLHF	TGTGCCAGCAGTTTAGAGGGGAGCTCCTATAATTCACCCCTCCACTTT
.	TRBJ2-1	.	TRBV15	CATSRGLGVLDNEQFF	TGTGCCACCAGCAGAGGACTGGGGGTACTTGACAATGAGCAGTTCTTC
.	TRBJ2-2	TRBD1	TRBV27	CASSPLTGPSANTGELFF	TGTGCCAGCAGTCCCTTGACAGGGCCTTCGGCGAACACCGGGGAGCTGTTTTTT
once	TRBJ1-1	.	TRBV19	CASSLGPEAFF	TGTGCCAGTTCCCTGGGGCCTGAAGCTTTCTTT
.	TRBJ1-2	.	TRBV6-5	CASSYIGGADYGYTF	TGTGCCAGCAGTTACATCGGGGGCGCCGACTATGGCTACACCTTC
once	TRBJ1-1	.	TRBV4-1	CASSHAGTPGSGFF	TGCGCCAGCAGCCATGCCGGGACACCCGGATCTGGTTTCTTT
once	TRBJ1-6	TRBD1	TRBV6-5	CASSFGQGWTPHF	TGTGCCAGCAGTTTCGGACAGGGTTGGACCCCGCACTTT
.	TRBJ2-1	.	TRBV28	CASSLPSSGHEQFF	TGTGCCAGCAGTCTACCCTCCAGCGGCCATGAGCAGTTCTTC
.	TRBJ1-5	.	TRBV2	CASSDGGSGYQPQHF	TGTGCCAGCAGTGATGGGGGATCAGGCTATCAGCCCCAGCATTTT
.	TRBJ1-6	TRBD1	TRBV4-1	CASSQEGYRGGNSPLHF	TGCGCCAGCAGCCAAGAAGGATACAGGGGTGGTAATTCACCCCTCCACTTT
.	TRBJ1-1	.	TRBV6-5	CASSYTEVGREKAFF	TGTGCCAGCAGTTACACCGAAGTGGGCAGGGAGAAAGCTTTCTTT
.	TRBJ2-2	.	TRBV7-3	CASSPLGGAGELFF	TGTGCCAGCAGCCCTCTCGGAGGCGCCGGGGAGCTGTTTTTT
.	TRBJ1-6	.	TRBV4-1	CASSQEEGFSSYNSPLHF	TGCGCCAGCAGCCAAGAGGAGGGTTTTAGCTCCTATAATTCACCCCTCCACTTT
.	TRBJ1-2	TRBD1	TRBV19	CASTVTGTAYGYTF	TGTGCCAGTACCGTGACAGGGACCGCTTATGGCTACACCTTC
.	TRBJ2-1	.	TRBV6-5	CASSVYGGAYNEQFF	TGTGCCAGCAGTGTCTACGGGGGCGCGTACAATGAGCAGTTCTTC
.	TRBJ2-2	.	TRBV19	CASSMVSPGELFF	TGTGCCAGTAGTATGGTCTCTCCGGGGGAGCTGTTTTTT
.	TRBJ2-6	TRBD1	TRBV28	CASSRRITGAAGANVLTF	TGTGCCAGCAGCCGACGGATCACAGGGGCTGCTGGGGCCAACGTCCTGACTTTC
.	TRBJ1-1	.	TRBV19	CASSIGARGNTEAFF	TGTGCCAGTAGTATAGGCGCACGGGGGAACACTGAAGCTTTCTTT
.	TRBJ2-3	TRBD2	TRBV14	CASSPDLTSGQWDTQYF	TGTGCCAGCAGCCCCGATTTGACTAGCGGGCAATGGGATACGCAGTATTTT
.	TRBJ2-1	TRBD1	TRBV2	CASTNPNRGAEQFF	TGTGCCAGCACAAACCCAAACAGGGGGGCTGAGCAGTTCTTC
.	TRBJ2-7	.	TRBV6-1	CASRQSYEQYF	TGTGCCAGCAGACAGAGCTACGAGCAGTACTTC
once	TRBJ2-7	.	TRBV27	CASSPRLPYEQYF	TGTGCCAGCAGTCCTAGACTGCCCTACGAGCAGTACTTC
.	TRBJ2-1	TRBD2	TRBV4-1	CASTPSGGGNNEQFF	TGCGCCAGCACACCTAGCGGGGGGGGAAACAATGAGCAGTTCTTC
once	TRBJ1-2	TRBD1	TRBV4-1	CASSQDIRGYGYTF	TGCGCCAGCAGCCAAGATATCAGGGGGTATGGCTACACCTTC
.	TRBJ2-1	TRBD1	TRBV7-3	CASSSTGTGDYNEQFF	TGTGCCAGCAGCTCCACCGGGACAGGGGACTACAATGAGCAGTTCTTC